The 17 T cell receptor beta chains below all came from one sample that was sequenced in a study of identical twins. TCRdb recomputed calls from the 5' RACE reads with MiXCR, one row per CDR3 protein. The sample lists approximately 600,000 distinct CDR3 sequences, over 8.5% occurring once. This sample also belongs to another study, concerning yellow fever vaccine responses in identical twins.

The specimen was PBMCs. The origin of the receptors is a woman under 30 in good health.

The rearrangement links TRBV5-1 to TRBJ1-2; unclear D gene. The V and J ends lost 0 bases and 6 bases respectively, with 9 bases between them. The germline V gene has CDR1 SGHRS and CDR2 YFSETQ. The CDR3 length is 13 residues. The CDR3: CASSLASLDGYTF. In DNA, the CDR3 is TGCGCCAGCAGCTTGGCCTCTCTAGATGGCTACACCTTC.

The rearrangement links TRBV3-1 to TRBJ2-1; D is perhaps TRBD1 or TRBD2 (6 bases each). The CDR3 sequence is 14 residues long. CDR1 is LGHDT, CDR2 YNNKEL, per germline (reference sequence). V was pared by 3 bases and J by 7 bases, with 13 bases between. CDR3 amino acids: CASSHFGGYNEQFF. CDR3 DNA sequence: TGTGCCAGCAGCCATTTCGGGGGCTATAATGAGCAGTTCTTC.

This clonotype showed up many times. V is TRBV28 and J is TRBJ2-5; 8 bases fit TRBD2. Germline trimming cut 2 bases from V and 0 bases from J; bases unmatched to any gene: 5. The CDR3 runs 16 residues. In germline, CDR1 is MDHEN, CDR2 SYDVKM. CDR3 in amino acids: CASSLMTSANQETQYF. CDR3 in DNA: TGTGCCAGCAGTTTAATGACTAGCGCAAACCAAGAGACCCAGTACTTC.

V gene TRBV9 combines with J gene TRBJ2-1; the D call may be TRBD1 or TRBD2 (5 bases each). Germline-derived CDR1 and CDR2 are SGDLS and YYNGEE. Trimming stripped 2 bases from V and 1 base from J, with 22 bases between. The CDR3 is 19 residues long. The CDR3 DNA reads TGTGCCAGCAGCGTCCTTTCTCCAACCGGGACCGCATCCTACAATGAGCAGTTCTTC. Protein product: CASSVLSPTGTASYNEQFF.

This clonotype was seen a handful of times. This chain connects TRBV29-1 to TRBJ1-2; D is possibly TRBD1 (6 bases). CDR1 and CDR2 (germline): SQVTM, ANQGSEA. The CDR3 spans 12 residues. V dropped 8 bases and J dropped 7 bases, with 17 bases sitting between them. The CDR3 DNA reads TGCAGCAGCCGCCACAGGGAGGGTGGCTACACCTTC. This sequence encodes CSSRHREGGYTF.

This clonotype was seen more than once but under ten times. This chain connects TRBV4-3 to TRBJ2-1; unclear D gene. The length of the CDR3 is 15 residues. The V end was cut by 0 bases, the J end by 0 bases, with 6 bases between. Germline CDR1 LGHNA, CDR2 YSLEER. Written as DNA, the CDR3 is TGCGCCAGCAGCCAAGATACAAACTCCTACAATGAGCAGTTCTTC. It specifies CASSQDTNSYNEQFF.

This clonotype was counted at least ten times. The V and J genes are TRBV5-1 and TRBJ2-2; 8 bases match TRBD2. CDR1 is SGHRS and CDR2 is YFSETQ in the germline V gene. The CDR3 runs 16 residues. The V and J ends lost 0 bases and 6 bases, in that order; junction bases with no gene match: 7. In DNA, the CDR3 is TGCGCCAGCAGCTTGGGGTCTAGCGGGCCCGCCGGGGAGCTGTTTTTT. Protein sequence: CASSLGSSGPAGELFF.

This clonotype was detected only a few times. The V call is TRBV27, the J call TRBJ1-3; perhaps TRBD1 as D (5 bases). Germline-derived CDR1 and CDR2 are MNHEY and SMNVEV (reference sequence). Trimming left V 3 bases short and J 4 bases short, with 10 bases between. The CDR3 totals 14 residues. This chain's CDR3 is CASSLGLRGNTIYF. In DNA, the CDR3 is TGTGCCAGCAGTTTGGGACTTCGAGGAAACACCATATATTTT.

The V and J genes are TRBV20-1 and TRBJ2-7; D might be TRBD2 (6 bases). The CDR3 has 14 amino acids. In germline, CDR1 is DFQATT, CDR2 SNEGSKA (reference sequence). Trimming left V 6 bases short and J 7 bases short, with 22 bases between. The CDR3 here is CSAAASAKRVEQYF. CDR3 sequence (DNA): TGCAGTGCAGCTGCTAGCGCCAAACGGGTGGAGCAGTACTTC.

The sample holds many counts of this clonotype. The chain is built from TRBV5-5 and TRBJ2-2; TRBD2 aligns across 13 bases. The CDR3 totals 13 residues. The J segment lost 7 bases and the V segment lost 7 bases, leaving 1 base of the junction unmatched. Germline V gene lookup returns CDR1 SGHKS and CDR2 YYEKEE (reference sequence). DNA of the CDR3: TGTGCCAGCGGGACTAGCGGGATCGGGGAGCTGTTTTTT. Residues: CASGTSGIGELFF. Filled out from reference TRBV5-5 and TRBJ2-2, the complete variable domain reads DAGVTQSPTHLIKTRGQQVTLRCSPISGHKSVSWYQQVLGQGPQFIFQYYEKEERGRGNFPDRFSARQFPNYSSELNVNALLLGDSALYLCASGTSGIGELFFGEGSRLTVL.

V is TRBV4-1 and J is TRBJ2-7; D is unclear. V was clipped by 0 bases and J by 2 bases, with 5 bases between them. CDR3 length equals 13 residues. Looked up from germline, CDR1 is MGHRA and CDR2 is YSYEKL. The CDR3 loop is CASSQEVAYEQYF. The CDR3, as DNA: TGCGCCAGCAGCCAAGAGGTAGCCTACGAGCAGTACTTC.

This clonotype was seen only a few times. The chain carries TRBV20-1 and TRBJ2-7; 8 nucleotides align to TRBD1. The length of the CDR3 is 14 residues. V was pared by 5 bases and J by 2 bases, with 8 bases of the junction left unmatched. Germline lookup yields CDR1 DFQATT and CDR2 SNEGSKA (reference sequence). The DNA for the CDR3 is TGCAGTGCTGCCAGGGACAGGACCCCCTACGAGCAGTACTTC. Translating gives CSAARDRTPYEQYF.

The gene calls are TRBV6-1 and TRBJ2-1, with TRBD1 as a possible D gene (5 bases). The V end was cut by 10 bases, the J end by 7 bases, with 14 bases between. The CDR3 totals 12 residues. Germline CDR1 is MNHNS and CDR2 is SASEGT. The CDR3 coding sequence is TGTGCCAAGATCTGCAGGGTTAATGAGCAGTTCTTC. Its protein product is CAKICRVNEQFF.

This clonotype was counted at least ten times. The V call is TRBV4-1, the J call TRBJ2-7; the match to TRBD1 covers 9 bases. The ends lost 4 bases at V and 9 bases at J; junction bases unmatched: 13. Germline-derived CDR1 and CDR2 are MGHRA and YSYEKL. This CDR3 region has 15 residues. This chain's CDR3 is CASSPRQGDLRGQYF. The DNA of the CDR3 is TGCGCCAGCAGCCCCCGACAGGGGGACCTACGTGGGCAGTACTTC.

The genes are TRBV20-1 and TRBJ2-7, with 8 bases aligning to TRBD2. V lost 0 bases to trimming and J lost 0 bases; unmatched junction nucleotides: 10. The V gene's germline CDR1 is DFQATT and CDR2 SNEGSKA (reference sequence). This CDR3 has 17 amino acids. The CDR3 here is CSAREGAGGRVSYEQYF. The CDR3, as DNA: TGCAGTGCTAGAGAAGGTGCGGGGGGCCGGGTCTCCTACGAGCAGTACTTC.

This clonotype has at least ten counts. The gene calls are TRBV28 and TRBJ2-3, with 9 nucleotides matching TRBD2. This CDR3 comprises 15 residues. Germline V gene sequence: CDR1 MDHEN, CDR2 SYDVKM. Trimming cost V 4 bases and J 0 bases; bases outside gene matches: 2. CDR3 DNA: TGTGCCAGCAGTTCAACTAGCGGGAGCACAGATACGCAGTATTTT. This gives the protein CASSSTSGSTDTQYF. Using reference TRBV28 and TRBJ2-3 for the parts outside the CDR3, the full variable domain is DVKVTQSSRYLVKRTGEKVFLECVQDMDHENMFWYRQDPGLGLRLIYFSYDVKMKEKGDIPEGYSVSREKKERFSLILESASTNQTSMYLCASSSTSGSTDTQYFGPGTRLTVL.

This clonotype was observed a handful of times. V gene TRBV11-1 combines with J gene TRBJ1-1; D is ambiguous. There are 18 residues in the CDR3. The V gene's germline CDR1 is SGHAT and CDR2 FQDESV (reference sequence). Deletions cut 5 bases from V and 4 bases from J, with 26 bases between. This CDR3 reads CASSQAVQSAGWPTEAFF. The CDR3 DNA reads TGTGCCAGCAGCCAAGCTGTACAGAGCGCTGGATGGCCCACTGAAGCTTTCTTT.